This T cell receptor (beta chain) comes out of a study of blood T cells in healthy people across ages. Overall study results and limits: The study found TCR beta diversity correlated strongly with naive T cell percentage. TCR beta diversity, measured per million T cells, fell in a roughly linear way with age.

A second PCR of 7 to 11 cycles used a sample-barcoded 5' primer and a J-beta primer mix. One entry per CDR3 protein, called by TCRdb with MiXCR from the 5' RACE reads. The data contain about 800,000 distinct CDR3 sequences, about 25% of them singletons. This clonotype showed up just a few times. The antigen is not known. The CDR3 length is 13 residues. Germline CDR1 and CDR2: SQVTM and ANQGSEA. V was cut by 4 bases and J by 5 bases, with 14 bases left in between. These data were likewise used in another study, on T cells of mothers and their children. That source reports: All donors were healthy and Caucasian; they were three mothers and their six children. Barcodes and 2-4 random nucleotides were added by M1S in the second PCR.

The TCR originated in a boy between 10 and 17 years old in good health. Sequenced sample: blood. The rearrangement links TRBV29-1 to TRBJ2-5; D unresolved. This CDR3 reads CSVGLLVGETQYF. The CDR3 nucleotides are TGCAGCGTTGGTTTGCTGGTTGGGGAGACCCAGTACTTC.